Shown below are 13 T cell receptor beta chains from a single sample sequenced in a study of T cell repertoires in cytomegalovirus infection. Their recognized antigens are unknown. MiXCR was run by TCRdb on the reads, yielding one entry per CDR3 protein. The sample yields around 78,000 distinct CDR3 sequences, 35% to 45% seen once. Specimen: CD8+ T cells from cultured PBMCs, collected from culture after CMV antigen stimulation. The receptors were sampled from a human donor in good health (CMV status not recorded). Some clones in this sample may be carry-over from other donors' samples.

The chain links TRBV6-2 or TRBV6-3 to TRBJ2-7; D is possibly TRBD2 (6 bases). Germline CDR1 reads MNHEY; CDR2 reads SVGEGT. This CDR3 spans 16 amino acids. V was pared by 5 bases and J by 2 bases, with 19 bases between. The chain's CDR3 is CASSAGWSVQTYEQYF. DNA for the CDR3: TGTGCCAGCAGTGCGGGGTGGAGCGTCCAGACCTACGAGCAGTACTTC.

This chain uses TRBV2 with TRBJ1-2; D ambiguous. Germline-derived CDR1 and CDR2 are SNHLY and FYNNEI. V lost 9 bases, J lost 0 bases, and 23 bases lay in between. CDR3 length: 17 residues. The CDR3 DNA reads as TGTGCCAGTCCGACCGAATCGGTGCCACCCACTAACTATGGCTACACCTTC. Protein sequence: CASPTESVPPTNYGYTF.

This clonotype has only a few counts. The chain carries TRBV7-6 and TRBJ2-5, with D unresolved. The V gene's germline CDR1 is SGHVS and CDR2 FNYEAQ. The CDR3 extends over 16 amino acids. V lost 4 bases and J 0 bases, leaving 15 bases between the germline ends. DNA of the CDR3: TGTGCCAGCAGCTATGCAATGGAGTCTTACCAAGAGACCCAGTACTTC. This codes for CASSYAMESYQETQYF.

The chain couples TRBV29-1 to TRBJ2-3; the D is unclear. Germline loops: CDR1 SQVTM, CDR2 ANQGSEA. The length of the CDR3 is 13 residues. The ends were cut back, 4 bases at V and 0 bases at J, with 8 bases in the middle. The CDR3 loop is CSVVEVSTDTQYF. Here the CDR3 DNA reads TGCAGCGTTGTCGAGGTTAGCACAGATACGCAGTATTTT.

This clonotype was seen ten or more times. The rearrangement uses TRBV4-3 and TRBJ1-6, with a tentative D call TRBD1 (5 bases). The CDR3 is made up of 16 amino acids. The V gene lost 0 bases and the J gene lost 10 bases, with 16 bases spanning the gap. Germline lookup yields CDR1 LGHNA and CDR2 YSLEER. The CDR3 coding sequence is TGCGCCAGCAGCCAAGAATATGACAGCGGGGGATCACCCCTCCACTTT. Translating gives CASSQEYDSGGSPLHF.

The chain links TRBV7-2 to TRBJ1-6; the D gene is possibly TRBD1 (5 bases). There are 14 residues in the CDR3. The V gene lost 5 bases and the J gene lost 15 bases, with 20 bases spanning the gap. CDR1 is SGHTA, CDR2 FQGNSA, per germline. The chain's CDR3 is CASSPGLFPSGLHF. In nucleotides, the CDR3 is TGTGCCAGCAGCCCGGGGCTATTTCCGTCCGGCCTCCACTTT.

The chain combines TRBV29-1 with TRBJ2-7; TRBD1 agrees at 7 bases. Losses at the gene ends were 0 bases for V and 3 bases for J; bases not matched to a gene: 8. This CDR3 is built from 15 residues. Germline V gene lookup returns CDR1 SQVTM and CDR2 ANQGSEA. Here the CDR3 reads CSVEEGDRVGYEQYF. For the CDR3, the DNA is TGCAGCGTTGAAGAAGGAGACAGGGTGGGCTACGAGCAGTACTTC.

This clonotype occurred a few times. The chain couples TRBV7-6 to TRBJ1-2, with 10 bases fitting TRBD1. Germline assignment: CDR1 SGHVS and CDR2 FNYEAQ. The J segment lost 2 bases and the V segment lost 2 bases, leaving 2 bases of the junction unmatched. The CDR3 loop spans 15 amino acids. The CDR3 loop reads CASSLLGQGNYGYTF. The CDR3 region has the DNA TGTGCCAGCAGCTTATTGGGACAGGGGAACTATGGCTACACCTTC.

The chain has TRBV4-1 and TRBJ2-7; D tentatively reads TRBD1 or TRBD2 (5 bases each). V lost 3 bases, J lost 3 bases, and 15 bases lay in between. The CDR3 has 15 amino acids. Germline loops: CDR1 MGHRA, CDR2 YSYEKL. CDR3: CASSQDRGWDYEQYF. CDR3 sequence (DNA): TGCGCCAGCAGCCAGGATCGGGGCTGGGACTACGAGCAGTACTTC.

This clonotype was picked up a small number of times. The chain employs TRBV7-2 and TRBJ2-1; D unclear. The V end was cut by 1 base, the J end by 5 bases, with 15 bases between. CDR3 size: 16 residues. The germline CDR1 and CDR2 sequences are SGHTA and FQGNSA. The CDR3 DNA sequence: TGTGCCAGCAGCTTAGGGGCGACCCCGTTTGACAATGAGCAGTTCTTC. Amino acid sequence: CASSLGATPFDNEQFF.

This chain links TRBV20-1 with TRBJ1-1, with D possibly matching TRBD1 (5 bases). The CDR3 has 13 amino acids. Between the trimmed V and J ends, which lost 0 bases and 4 bases, there was a span of 9 bases. Germline CDR1 and CDR2: DFQATT and SNEGSKA (reference sequence). CDR3 loop: CSARDLGGTEAFF. CDR3 DNA: TGCAGTGCTAGAGATCTCGGGGGCACTGAAGCTTTCTTT.

This clonotype was found a few times. The V call is TRBV4-1, the J call TRBJ1-4, with D hard to call. Deletions cut 4 bases from V and 10 bases from J, with 10 bases between. This CDR3 is built from 12 residues. Germline CDR1 reads MGHRA; CDR2 reads YSYEKL. The DNA for the CDR3 is TGCGCCAGCAGCCCGAACCGGGGAAAACTGTTTTTT. Protein sequence: CASSPNRGKLFF.

This clonotype occurred many times. The chain combines TRBV20-1 with TRBJ2-2; no clear D. The CDR3 totals 14 residues. The V gene's germline CDR1 is DFQATT and CDR2 SNEGSKA (reference sequence). Trimming left V 5 bases short and J 3 bases short, with 13 bases between. The CDR3 spells CSAQPITHTGELFF. The CDR3 bases are TGCAGTGCTCAACCGATAACTCACACCGGGGAGCTGTTTTTT.